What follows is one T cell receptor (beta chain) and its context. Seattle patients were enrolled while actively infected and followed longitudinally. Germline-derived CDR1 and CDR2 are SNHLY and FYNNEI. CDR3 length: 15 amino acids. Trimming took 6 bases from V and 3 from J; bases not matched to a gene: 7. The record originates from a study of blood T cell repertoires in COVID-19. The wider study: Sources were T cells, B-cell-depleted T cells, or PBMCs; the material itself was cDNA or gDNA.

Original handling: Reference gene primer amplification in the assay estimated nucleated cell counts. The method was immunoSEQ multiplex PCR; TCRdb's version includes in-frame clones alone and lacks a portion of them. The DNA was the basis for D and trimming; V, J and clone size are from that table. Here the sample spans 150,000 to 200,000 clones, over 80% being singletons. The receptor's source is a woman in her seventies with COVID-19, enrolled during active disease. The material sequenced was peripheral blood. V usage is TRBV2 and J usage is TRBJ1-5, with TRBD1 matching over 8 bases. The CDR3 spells CASSRQGQPNQPQHF. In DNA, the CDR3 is TGTGCCAGCAGCCGACAGGGGCAACCCAATCAGCCCCAGCATTTT.